The TCR beta chain under discussion was sequenced for a study of response to subunit inactivated influenza vaccine (dated by TCRdb to between 2017 and 2018). The study in broad terms: Deep quantitative profiling of the T cell receptor repertoire was used in the study to follow responses to a trivalent subunit inactivated influenza vaccine. Beyond this particular receptor, the publication reports: It was suggested by the authors that each seasonal influenza vaccination may recruit only a limited number of new T cells.

Libraries were made using RT-PCR. The sequencer was an Illumina HiSeq 2500. TCRdb handled the public reads itself, with Q25 trimming in fastp and clone calling in MiXCR, and kept productive beta chains. Each entry is one CDR3 protein sequence, shown with its most common DNA and genes. This sample has about 530,000 distinct CDR3 sequences in its table, and around 13% of those were observed once. The biggest ten clones account for around 12% of the sample. In the case of this clonotype: Its recognized antigen is unknown. No clone much larger than this one lies a single base away; base qualities are absent.

The time point tag for this specimen amounts to: approximately 47 days after influenza vaccine administration. Here the sequenced sample was PBMCs from blood, taken roughly 46 days after vaccination. This sequence originates from a man between 50 and 59 years old who received an inactivated influenza vaccine. Donor details come from another sample of the same person, matched by shared clones.

Read as DNA, the sequence is TGTGCCAGCAGCCTCGGGACAGTGGGGAACACTGAAGCTTTCTTT. The encoded protein is CASSLGTVGNTEAFF. This chain joins TRBV3-1 to TRBJ1-1; TRBD1 matches 7 bases in the middle. The germline V gene (reference sequence) yields LGHDT for CDR1 and YNNKEL for CDR2. The CDR3 covers 15 residues, taking in both the cysteine and the phenylalanine. Of the read, only the CDR3 DNA is kept; its 45 bases are in frame from base 1. Trimming leaves V shorter by 4 bases and J shorter by 1 base, with the junction holding 6 bases beyond the gene matches. With the portions outside the CDR3 filled from the reference TRBV3-1 and TRBJ1-1 genes, the complete variable region becomes DTAVSQTPKYLVTQMGNDKSIKCEQNLGHDTMYWYKQDSKKFLKIMFSYNNKELIINETVPNRFSPKSPDKAHLNLHINSLELGDSAVYFCASSLGTVGNTEAFFGQGTRLTVV.